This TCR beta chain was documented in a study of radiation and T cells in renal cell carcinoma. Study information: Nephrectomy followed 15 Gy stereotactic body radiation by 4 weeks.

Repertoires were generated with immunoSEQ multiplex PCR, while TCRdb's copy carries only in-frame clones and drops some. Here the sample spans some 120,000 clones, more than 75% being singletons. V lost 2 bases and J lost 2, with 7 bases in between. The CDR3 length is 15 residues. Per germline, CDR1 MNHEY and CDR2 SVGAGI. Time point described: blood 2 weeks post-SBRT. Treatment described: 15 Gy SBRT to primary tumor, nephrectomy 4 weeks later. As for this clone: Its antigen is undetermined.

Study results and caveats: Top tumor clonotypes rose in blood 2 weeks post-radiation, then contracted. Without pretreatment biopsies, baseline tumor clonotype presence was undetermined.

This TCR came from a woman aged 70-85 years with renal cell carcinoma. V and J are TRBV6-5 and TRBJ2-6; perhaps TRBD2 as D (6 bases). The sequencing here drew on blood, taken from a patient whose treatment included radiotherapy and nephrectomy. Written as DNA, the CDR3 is TGTGCCAGCAGTTACCCGGGGGCTGGGGCCAACGTCCTGACTTTC. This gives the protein CASSYPGAGANVLTF.